These T cell receptor beta chains were read from a single sample in a study of blood T cell repertoires in COVID-19. The protocol was immunoSEQ multiplex PCR, while the TCRdb copy is restricted to in-frame clones and leaves out a portion. The table records 190,000 or so clones, 70% to 85% of them present only once. The sequenced sample consisted of peripheral blood. All receptors come from a human donor with acute or convalescent COVID-19. The donor label of this sample is uncertain. Both conserved end residues are part of each CDR3. Fields, in order: V gene, D gene, J gene, clone size, CDR3 protein, CDR3 DNA. A D gene is named only where the DNA matches it firmly. The size field is filled for only some rows; it gives once, few, many or a size class.

>TRBV19|TRBD2|TRBJ2-3|NA
CASSIEPSGRRTDTQYF
TGTGCCAGTAGTATAGAGCCTAGCGGGAGGCGTACAGATACGCAGTATTTT
>TRBV3-1/TRBV3-2|NA|TRBJ2-2|NA
CASSQDRGTGTGELFF
TGTGCCAGCAGCCAAGACAGGGGAACGGGGACCGGGGAGCTGTTTTTT
>TRBV12-2|NA|TRBJ1-2|NA
CASRFAGSQARLKQRSLYGYTF
TGTGCAAGTCGCTTTGCCGGGAGCCAAGCCCGACTCAAACAAAGATCCCTCTATGGCTACACCTTC
>TRBV5-1|TRBD2|TRBJ2-1|NA
CASIKEAGREYNEQFF
TGCGCCAGCATAAAGGAGGCCGGGAGGGAGTACAATGAGCAGTTCTTC
>TRBV5-1|NA|TRBJ1-2|once
CASSTGVNYGYTF
TGCGCCAGCAGCACCGGGGTTAACTATGGCTACACCTTC
>TRBV18|NA|TRBJ2-3|NA
CASSLLDTSTDTQYF
TGTGCCAGCTCACTGCTAGATACTAGCACAGATACGCAGTATTTT
>TRBV7-9|NA|TRBJ2-5|NA
CASSPGTAETQYF
TGTGCCAGCAGCCCAGGGACTGCTGAGACCCAGTACTTC
>TRBV18|TRBD2|TRBJ2-2|NA
CASSPLIAGGGTGELFF
TGTGCCAGCTCACCACTGATAGCGGGAGGAGGCACCGGGGAGCTGTTTTTT
>TRBV5-1|NA|TRBJ2-3|NA
CASSPGTVADTQYF
TGCGCCAGCAGCCCAGGGACTGTCGCGGATACGCAGTATTTT
>TRBV19|NA|TRBJ1-3|NA
CAIGSGDRNTIYF
TGTGCCATTGGTTCCGGGGATCGAAACACCATATATTTT
>TRBV6-6|TRBD1|TRBJ1-4|once
CASSTTGSNEKLFF
TGTGCCAGCAGTACGACAGGGTCTAATGAAAAACTGTTTTTT
>TRBV6-5|TRBD1|TRBJ1-4|NA
CASSSRTGIREKLFF
TGTGCCAGCAGTTCGAGGACAGGGATTCGGGAAAAACTGTTTTTT
>TRBV19|TRBD2|TRBJ2-2|NA
CASSPRLAGNTGELFF
TGTGCCAGTAGTCCAAGACTAGCGGGGAACACCGGGGAGCTGTTTTTT
>TRBV27|NA|TRBJ1-5|NA
CASGGAGAQPQHF
TGTGCCAGCGGGGGGGCAGGGGCTCAGCCCCAGCATTTT
>TRBV11-2|NA|TRBJ1-4|NA
CASSPGQSPTNEKLFF
TGTGCCAGCAGCCCCGGACAGTCACCAACTAATGAAAAACTGTTTTTT
>TRBV6-1|NA|TRBJ1-1|NA
CASSEQSINTEAFF
TGTGCCAGCAGTGAACAGTCAATAAACACTGAAGCTTTCTTT
>TRBV28|NA|TRBJ1-2|NA
CASQGTFYGYTF
TGTGCCAGTCAGGGAACCTTCTATGGCTACACCTTC
>TRBV30|NA|TRBJ1-2|NA
CAWSAQGRFYGYTF
TGTGCCTGGAGTGCCCAGGGGCGTTTCTATGGCTACACCTTC